The T cell receptor (beta chain) described here comes from a study of early T cells in non-severe SARS-CoV-2 infection. Study summary: Alpha and beta chains were unpaired, from unsorted whole-blood bulk RNA. Study-wide results and caveats: Clonotype matching in VDJdb favored anti-spike CD8 responses and did not capture private and CD4 specificities.

Separate cDNA molecules each had unique molecular identifiers attached to them. TCRdb analysed the 5' RACE reads with MiXCR anew, one entry per CDR3 protein. The sample consists of about 64,000 distinct CDR3 sequences, around 20% of them appearing once. A word on this clonotype: Its antigen is as yet unknown.

Germline CDR1 reads SQVTM; CDR2 reads ANQGSEA. The length of the CDR3 is 14 residues. V was clipped by 6 bases and J by 2 bases, with 15 bases between them. The sample here was whole blood, taken at baseline. The chain combines TRBV29-1 with TRBJ2-3, with a tentative D call TRBD2 (7 bases). This sequence originates from an adult who was a healthcare worker with PCR-confirmed SARS-CoV-2 infection or an uninfected control (not recorded which). CDR3 residues: CSVRGASPTDTQYF. CDR3 nucleotides: TGCAGCGTCCGGGGGGCCTCTCCCACAGATACGCAGTATTTT.